This TCR beta chain came from a study of cytotoxic CD8 clonotypes in ibrutinib-treated CLL. About the study: There were around twelve relapsed/refractory patients and roughly 15 treatment-naive patients, and 17 were IGHV unmutated.

Study results and caveats: There were differences in sampling times between sustained-remission and progressing patients. Patients showed higher baseline clonality than age-matched healthy donors, and it tracked circulating CD8+ T-cell counts.

The assay was immunoSEQ multiplex PCR, and TCRdb's table has in-frame clones only and misses some. The sample lists 150,000 or so clones; 84% were seen once. The CDR3 contains 14 residues. Germline V gene data show CDR1 as LNHNV and CDR2 as YYDKDF (reference sequence). Trimming took 0 bases from V and 3 from J, leaving 9 bases between them. About this clone: Its specificity is unknown.

The sample was PBMCs, taken after 24 months of ibrutinib treatment. The chain carries TRBV15 and TRBJ2-7; D might be TRBD2 (6 bases). This clonotype originated in a human donor with chronic lymphocytic leukemia. DNA of the CDR3: TGTGCCACCAGCAGAGAGATGGGGGGCTACGAGCAGTACTTC. Translation gives CATSREMGGYEQYF.